This record covers a single T cell receptor beta chain. Its matching antigen is unknown. Preparation of the TCRbeta library involved a method that used unique molecular identifiers. One entry per CDR3 protein results from TCRdb running MiXCR on the PCR reads. The sample holds 500,000 to 600,000 distinct CDR3 sequences; 27% are singletons and the top ten take 30% to 45%. The data were obtained in a study of T-cell reconstitution after alpha-beta-depleted transplantation in children. Study-wide results and limits: The authors attributed T-cell counts and diversity one year after transplant mostly to newly produced T cells. Alpha-beta T cells about two months after transplant reportedly derived from several hundred expanded graft clones. High day-60 TCRbeta diversity in some patients came from surviving recipient T cells and thymic progenitors.

V lost 0 bases, J lost 1 base, and 14 bases lay in between. Germline values: CDR1 DFQATT, CDR2 SNEGSKA (reference sequence). The CDR3 extends over 16 amino acids. The rearrangement joins TRBV20-1 to TRBJ2-3; possibly TRBD2 for D (6 bases). The source was PBMCs, collected before TCRalphabeta/CD19-depleted stem cell transplant. This receptor was identified in a boy under three years old with Wiskott-Aldrich syndrome, due to receive a stem cell transplant. The CDR3 bases are TGCAGTGCTAGAGATTTGGTAGCGGTCGGCACAGATACGCAGTATTTT. Encoded protein: CSARDLVAVGTDTQYF.